This T cell receptor (beta chain) appears in the sequencing data of a study of monozygotic twins with inflammatory bowel disease. This CDR3 is built from 16 residues. Germline V gene lookup returns CDR1 LNHDA and CDR2 SQIVND (reference sequence). TCRdb reprocessed the 5' RACE reads and keeps a single row for each CDR3 protein, giving no DNA. This repertoire includes 300,000 to 400,000 distinct CDR3 sequences. The V gene is TRBV19, the J gene TRBJ1-1; TCRdb's D call, TRBD1, is unchecked because there is no DNA. Material for sequencing was blood. This receptor was taken from a human donor with ulcerative colitis or Crohn's disease, or a healthy co-twin of an affected twin (not recorded which). The CDR3 region is CASTPQTGQGSTEAFF.